This T cell receptor beta chain was recorded in a study of blood T cell repertoires in COVID-19. Study-level information: T cells, B-cell-depleted T cells, or PBMCs supplied cDNA or gDNA.

CDR3 length: 18 residues. V gave up 0 bases and J gave up 2 bases, with 20 bases separating them. Germline CDR1 is SGHRS and CDR2 is YFSETQ. This clone has only a few counts. TCRdb keeps only in-frame clones here, not all; method: immunoSEQ multiplex PCR. This sample has about 110,000 clones, with more than 80% found just once. The clonotype comes from a woman aged 80 or older with acute or convalescent COVID-19. J is TRBJ1-2 and V is TRBV5-1; D possibly corresponds to TRBD1 (6 bases). The sequencing input was peripheral blood. The CDR3 here is CASSLGTALAEQNYGYTF. The CDR3 DNA follows: TGCGCCAGCAGCTTGGGGACAGCACTTGCCGAACAGAACTATGGCTACACCTTC.